A single sample gave rise to the 10 T cell receptor beta chains below, sequenced in a study of neoadjuvant anti-PD-1 for oral cavity cancer. TCRdb's table, derived via immunoSEQ multiplex PCR, lists solely in-frame clones and lacks some. The sample lists over 12,000 clones, roughly 73% seen once, with 2.9% in the top ten. Source: PBMCs, taken before nivolumab (anti-PD-1) treatment. The origin of the receptors is a person aged 35-79 years with oral cavity squamous cell carcinoma.

The genes are TRBV9 and TRBJ1-4; 9 bases line up with TRBD1. V trimming: 4 bases; J trimming: 0 bases; junction bases outside the gene matches: 4. There are 16 residues in the CDR3. Per the germline V gene, CDR1 is SGDLS and CDR2 is YYNGEE. Here the CDR3 reads CASSPRTGATNEKLFF. DNA of the CDR3: TGTGCCAGCAGCCCGAGGACAGGGGCAACTAATGAAAAACTGTTTTTT.

J is TRBJ1-5 and V is TRBV27; weak D call: TRBD1 (5 bases). There are 17 residues in the CDR3. The V end lost 1 base, the J end lost 0 bases, and 13 bases lay between the germline ends. Germline values: CDR1 MNHEY, CDR2 SMNVEV (reference sequence). The CDR3 sequence is CASSLYARQLSNQPQHF. The DNA for the CDR3 is TGTGCCAGCAGTTTATACGCGCGACAGCTTAGCAATCAGCCCCAGCATTTT.

V is TRBV7-3 and J is TRBJ2-5, with D possibly called TRBD1 or TRBD2 (6 bases each). Germline loops: CDR1 SGHTA, CDR2 FQGTGA. Between the trimmed V and J ends, which lost 5 bases and 5 bases, there was a span of 15 bases. This CDR3 spans 14 amino acids. CDR3 protein: CASSLEIGGETQYF. Written as DNA, the CDR3 is TGTGCCAGCAGCCTCGAGATAGGGGGGGAGACCCAGTACTTC.

This rearrangement joins TRBV4-2 to TRBJ2-7; 7 bases map to TRBD2. The germline CDR1 and CDR2 sequences are LGHNA and YNFKEQ. V dropped 3 bases and J dropped 2; count of bases not matched to a gene: 7. CDR3 size: 15 residues. CDR3 sequence reads: CASSQGGEAAYEQYF. CDR3 bases: TGTGCCAGCAGCCAGGGAGGGGAGGCGGCCTACGAGCAGTACTTC.

The rearrangement uses TRBV19 and TRBJ1-6, with unresolved D. V dropped 8 bases and J dropped 6 bases, with 11 bases sitting between them. CDR3 size: 13 residues. The germline V gene has CDR1 LNHDA and CDR2 SQIVND (reference sequence). CDR3 coding DNA: TGTGCCAGTGTTGGGGATTTTAATTCACCCCTCCACTTT. Protein sequence: CASVGDFNSPLHF.

This sequence joins TRBV7-8 and TRBJ1-5; 12 bases map to TRBD1. V shed 5 bases and J 7 bases; nucleotides not matched to a gene: 6. Germline V gives CDR1 SGHVS, CDR2 FQNEAQ. The CDR3 loop spans 15 amino acids. CDR3 sequence (DNA): TGTGCCAGCAGCCAGGGACAGGGGGCCGGCCAGCCCCAGCATTTT. Protein: CASSQGQGAGQPQHF. Drawing the rest from reference TRBV7-8 and TRBJ1-5, the complete variable domain is GAGVSQSPRYKVAKRGQDVALRCDPISGHVSLFWYQQALGQGPEFLTYFQNEAQLDKSGLPSDRFFAERPEGSVSTLKIQRTQQEDSAVYLCASSQGQGAGQPQHFGDGTRLSIL.

V is TRBV7-9 and J is TRBJ1-1, with no clear D. The V gene's germline CDR1 is SEHNR and CDR2 FQNEAQ (reference sequence). The V end was cut by 5 bases, the J end by 10 bases, with 11 bases between. The CDR3 loop spans 11 amino acids. CDR3 sequence reads: CASSARVIAFF. The CDR3 DNA reads TGTGCCAGCAGCGCGAGAGTAATAGCTTTCTTT. The complete variable domain, with remaining parts taken from reference TRBV7-9 and TRBJ1-1, reads DTGVSQNPRHKITKRGQNVTFRCDPISEHNRLYWYRQTLGQGPEFLTYFQNEAQLEKSRLLSDRFSAERPKGSFSTLEIQRTEQGDSAMYLCASSARVIAFFGQGTRLTVV.

The genes are TRBV5-1 and TRBJ1-4; no clear D gene. Deletions cut 5 bases from V and 1 base from J, with 3 bases between. This CDR3 is 12 amino acids long. The germline CDR1 and CDR2 sequences are SGHRS and YFSETQ. For the CDR3, the DNA is TGCGCCAGCAGGTTAACTAATGAAAAACTGTTTTTT. It yields the protein CASRLTNEKLFF.

The genes are TRBV10-3 and TRBJ2-2; 12 bases fit TRBD2. Germline loops: CDR1 ENHRY, CDR2 SYGVKD. The CDR3 has 17 amino acids. The trim removed 2 bases at V and 7 bases at J, leaving 8 bases unmatched. The CDR3 DNA reads as TGTGCCATCAGTGAGGAGCTAGCGGGGGGGCCTAACGGGGAGCTGTTTTTT. Residues: CAISEELAGGPNGELFF.

This chain joins TRBV5-1 and TRBJ1-3; D may be TRBD1 (5 bases). CDR1 SGHRS and CDR2 YFSETQ come from the germline V gene. The CDR3 is 16 residues long. Trimming pared 4 bases from V and 0 bases from J, leaving 14 bases between. CDR3 nucleotides: TGCGCCAGCAGCCCCCAGGGACCGATCTCTGGAAACACCATATATTTT. Amino acid sequence: CASSPQGPISGNTIYF.